Below, one T cell receptor beta chain is given with its context. Its antigen is as yet unknown. Per germline, CDR1 MDHEN and CDR2 SYDVKM. With V trimmed by 10 bases and J by 4 bases, 17 bases remained unmatched. The CDR3 is made up of 16 amino acids. The data are from a study of high-grade serous ovarian cancer treatment subgroups. Study-wide context: On average, roughly 15,000 reads and under 9,000 unique TCR beta rearrangements were obtained per sample.

Some clones are missing from TCRdb's copy, which holds only in-frame ones; the method was immunoSEQ multiplex PCR. Among about 9,100 clones listed, less than 90% were seen once. Findings of the study overall: TCR clonal relatedness correlated positively with neoantigen level.

Tumor samples were taken before definitive surgery or chemotherapy. Sequencing was done on a sample of tumor tissue. The clonotype was recovered from a human donor with high-grade serous ovarian cancer. V gene TRBV28 combines with J gene TRBJ2-5; TRBD2 matches 8 bases. For the CDR3, the DNA is TGTGCCACCACACCCGGGGCAGGGGCGGGAGGAGAGACCCAGTACTTC. It codes for CATTPGAGAGGETQYF.